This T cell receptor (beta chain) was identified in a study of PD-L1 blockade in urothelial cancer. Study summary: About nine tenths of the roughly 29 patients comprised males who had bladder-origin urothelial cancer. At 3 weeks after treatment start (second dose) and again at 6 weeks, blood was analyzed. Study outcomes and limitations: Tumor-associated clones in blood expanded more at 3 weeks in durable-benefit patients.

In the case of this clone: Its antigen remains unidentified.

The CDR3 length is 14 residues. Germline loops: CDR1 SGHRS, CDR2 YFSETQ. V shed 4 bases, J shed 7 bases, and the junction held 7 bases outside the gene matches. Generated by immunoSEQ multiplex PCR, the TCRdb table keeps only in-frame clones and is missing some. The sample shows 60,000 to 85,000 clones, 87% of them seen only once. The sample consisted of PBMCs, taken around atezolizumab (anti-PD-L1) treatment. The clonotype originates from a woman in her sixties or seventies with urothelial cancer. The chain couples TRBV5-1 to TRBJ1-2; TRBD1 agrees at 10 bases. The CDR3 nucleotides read TGCGCCAGCAGCCACGGACAGGGGGAATTTGGCTACACCTTC. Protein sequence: CASSHGQGEFGYTF.